This T cell receptor (beta chain) stems from a study of blood T cells in healthy people across ages. This clonotype was recorded a few times. A second roughly 6 to 11 cycle PCR used barcoded and J-beta primers. A single record per CDR3 protein comes from TCRdb applying MiXCR to the 5' RACE reads. This table holds approximately 820,000 distinct CDR3 sequences, approximately 48% found once. Each sample gave at least 7 million isolated PBMCs. V was trimmed by 1 base and J by 0 bases, leaving 13 bases between them. CDR3 length: 17 residues. What was sequenced was blood. This TCR derives from a man aged 55 to 70 in good health. The gene calls are TRBV12-3 or TRBV12-4 and TRBJ1-5, with D tentatively TRBD1 (6 bases). The CDR3 sequence is CASSLGTTGHSNQPQHF. The CDR3 nucleotides are TGTGCCAGCAGTTTAGGGACTACAGGGCATAGCAATCAGCCCCAGCATTTT.